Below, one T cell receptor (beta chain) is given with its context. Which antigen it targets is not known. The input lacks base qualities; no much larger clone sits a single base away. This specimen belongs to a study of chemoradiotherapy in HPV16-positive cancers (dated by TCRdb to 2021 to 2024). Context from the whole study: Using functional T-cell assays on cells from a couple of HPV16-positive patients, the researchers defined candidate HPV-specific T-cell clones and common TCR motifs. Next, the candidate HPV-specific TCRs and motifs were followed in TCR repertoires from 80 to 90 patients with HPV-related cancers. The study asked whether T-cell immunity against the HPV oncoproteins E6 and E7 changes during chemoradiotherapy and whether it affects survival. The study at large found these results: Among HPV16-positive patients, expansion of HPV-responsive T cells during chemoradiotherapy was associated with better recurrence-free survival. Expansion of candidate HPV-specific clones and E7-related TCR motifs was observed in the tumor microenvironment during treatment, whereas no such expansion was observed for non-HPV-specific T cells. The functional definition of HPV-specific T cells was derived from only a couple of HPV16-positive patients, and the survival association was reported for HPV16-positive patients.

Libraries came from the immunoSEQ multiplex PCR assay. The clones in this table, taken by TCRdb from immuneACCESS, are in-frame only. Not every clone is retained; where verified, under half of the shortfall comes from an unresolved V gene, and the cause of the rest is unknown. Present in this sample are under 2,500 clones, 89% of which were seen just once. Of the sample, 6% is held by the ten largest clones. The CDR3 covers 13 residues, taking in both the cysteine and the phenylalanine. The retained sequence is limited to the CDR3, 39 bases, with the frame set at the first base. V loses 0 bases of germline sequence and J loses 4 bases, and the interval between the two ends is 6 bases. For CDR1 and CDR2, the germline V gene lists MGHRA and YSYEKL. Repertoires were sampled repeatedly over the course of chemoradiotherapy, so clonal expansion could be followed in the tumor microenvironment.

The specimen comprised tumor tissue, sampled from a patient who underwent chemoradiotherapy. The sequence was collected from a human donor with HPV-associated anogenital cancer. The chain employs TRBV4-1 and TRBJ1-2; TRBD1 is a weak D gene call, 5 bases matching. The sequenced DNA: TGCGCCAGCAGCCAAGACGACAGCTATGGCTACACCTTC. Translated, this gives CASSQDDSYGYTF.